This T cell receptor (beta chain) derives from a study of T cell changes during pregnancy in multiple sclerosis. Trimming took 2 bases from V and 6 from J; bases not matched to a gene: 11. Looked up from germline, CDR1 is MDHEN and CDR2 is SYDVKM. CDR3 length equals 17 residues. The assay was immunoSEQ multiplex PCR, and TCRdb's table has in-frame clones only and misses some. Among under 85,000 clones listed, about 92% were seen once. The chain couples TRBV28 to TRBJ2-3; 10 nucleotides align to TRBD1. The source is a female donor with multiple sclerosis, enrolled in a pregnancy study. The specimen comprised CD4+ T cells from peripheral blood mononuclear cells, sampled before pregnancy. CDR3 amino acids: CASSLPYRDRGSDTQYF. The CDR3 coding sequence is TGTGCCAGCAGTTTACCCTACCGGGACAGGGGATCTGATACGCAGTATTTT. Complete variable domain (other parts from reference TRBV28 and TRBJ2-3): DVKVTQSSRYLVKRTGEKVFLECVQDMDHENMFWYRQDPGLGLRLIYFSYDVKMKEKGDIPEGYSVSREKKERFSLILESASTNQTSMYLCASSLPYRDRGSDTQYFGPGTRLTVL.